The sequence of this TCR beta chain was determined in a study of blood T cell repertoires in COVID-19. The V end was cut by 4 bases, the J end by 4 bases, with 6 bases between. The CDR3 spans 12 residues. Germline V gene sequence: CDR1 KGHDR, CDR2 SFDVKD. Generated by immunoSEQ multiplex PCR, the TCRdb table keeps only in-frame clones and is missing some. The data contain 300,000 to 350,000 clones, around 86% of them singletons. This chain connects TRBV24-1 to TRBJ1-2, with D unclear. This receptor was obtained from a woman aged 45-59 years with COVID-19, enrolled during active disease. The sequenced sample was peripheral blood. The CDR3 reads CATSDPIYGYTF. CDR3 bases: TGTGCCACCAGTGACCCTATCTATGGCTACACCTTC.